What follows are 21 T cell receptor beta chains derived from one specimen sequenced in a study of Graves' ophthalmopathy and Graves' hyperthyroidism. The authors amplified TCR beta CDR3 regions from RNA transcripts. HTBI-primed RT-PCR formed the first round, and a multiplex PCR formed the second. TCRdb analysed the multiplex PCR reads with MiXCR anew, one entry per CDR3 protein. This table has 600,000 to 700,000 distinct CDR3 sequences, approximately 39% appearing once. The material sequenced was peripheral blood. The receptors were sampled from an adult man with Graves' ophthalmopathy.

The V and J genes are TRBV7-3 and TRBJ2-7; 11 positions match TRBD2. Trimming cost V 1 base and J 5 bases; bases outside gene matches: 4. CDR3 length equals 15 residues. CDR1 is SGHTA, CDR2 FQGTGA, per germline. The CDR3, as DNA: TGTGCCAGCAGCTTAATAGCGGGGGGGCCCAACGAGCAGTACTTC. This translates into CASSLIAGGPNEQYF.

This clonotype was seen many times. The genes are TRBV19 and TRBJ1-1; D unclear. Trimming cost V 4 bases and J 0 bases, with 6 bases left between them. CDR3 length: 13 amino acids. Germline V gene data show CDR1 as LNHDA and CDR2 as SQIVND (reference sequence). For the CDR3, the DNA is TGTGCCAGTAGTAGCCTAGTGAACACTGAAGCTTTCTTT. Amino acids: CASSSLVNTEAFF.

The CDR3 nucleotides are TGTGCCATCAGTGAGTCATCAGGGCCCTACAATGAGCAGTTCTTC. Translation gives CAISESSGPYNEQFF. The chain is built from TRBV10-3 and TRBJ2-1; tentatively, D is TRBD1 (5 bases). V lost 0 bases, J lost 2 bases, and 8 bases lay in between. This CDR3 has 15 amino acids. CDR1 and CDR2 from the germline V gene are ENHRY and SYGVKD.

This clonotype occurred once. The rearrangement uses TRBV9 and TRBJ2-2; TRBD2 matches 8 bases. V lost 7 bases to trimming and J lost 7 bases; unmatched junction nucleotides: 6. The CDR3 spans 13 residues. Germline assignment: CDR1 SGDLS and CDR2 YYNGEE. CDR3: CASLLGTSGELFF. The CDR3 DNA follows: TGTGCCAGCCTCTTAGGGACTAGCGGGGAGCTGTTTTTT.

This clonotype was observed at least ten times. The chain employs TRBV5-1 and TRBJ2-5; D may be TRBD1 (6 bases). Trimming removed 3 bases at V and 0 bases at J, with 9 bases between. The CDR3 contains 14 residues. CDR1 and CDR2 from the germline V gene are SGHRS and YFSETQ. CDR3 DNA: TGCGCCAGCAGCTACCGGGACAACCAAGAGACCCAGTACTTC. It yields the protein CASSYRDNQETQYF.

The J gene is TRBJ1-1, the V gene TRBV29-1; D is uncertain. This CDR3 region has 12 residues. The V end was cut by 6 bases, the J end by 3 bases, with 11 bases between. Germline V gives CDR1 SQVTM, CDR2 ANQGSEA. CDR3 amino acids: CSVGGSDTEAFF. As DNA, the CDR3 is TGCAGCGTCGGAGGGTCGGACACTGAAGCTTTCTTT.

As for this clonotype: This may stem from a read error, because a much larger clone lies one nucleotide away. This chain links TRBV7-9 with TRBJ2-7, with D tentatively TRBD1 (6 bases). V was clipped by 5 bases and J by 2 bases, with 10 bases between them. Germline assignment: CDR1 SEHNR and CDR2 FQNEAQ (reference sequence). The CDR3 totals 13 residues. CDR3 nucleotide sequence: TGTGCCAGCAGCGGGGACACCCCCTACGAGCAGTACTTC. It encodes CASSGDTPYEQYF.

This clonotype showed up many times. This chain connects TRBV4-3 to TRBJ1-2; no firm D call. Trimming stripped 6 bases from V and 0 bases from J, with 8 bases between. Per the germline V gene, CDR1 is LGHNA and CDR2 is YSLEER. This CDR3 spans 13 amino acids. CDR3 nucleotides: TGCGCCAGCAGTCCCAGGTCTAACTATGGCTACACCTTC. This codes for CASSPRSNYGYTF.

This clonotype was seen more than once but under ten times. J is TRBJ2-1 and V is TRBV29-1; no clear D. V lost 2 bases and J 4 bases, leaving 6 bases between the germline ends. The CDR3 is 12 amino acids. Looked up from germline, CDR1 is SQVTM and CDR2 is ANQGSEA. For the CDR3, the DNA is TGCAGCGTTGAAAGGGCGTACAATGAGCAGTTCTTC. Its protein product is CSVERAYNEQFF.

At least ten counts were recorded for this clonotype. The chain links TRBV19 to TRBJ1-5, with 9 bases aligning to TRBD1. Losses at the gene ends were 4 bases for V and 2 bases for J; bases not matched to a gene: 6. CDR1 and CDR2 from the germline V gene are LNHDA and SQIVND (reference sequence). CDR3 length: 16 residues. CDR3 in DNA: TGTGCCAGTAGTACATGGGGACAGGGACGCAATCAGCCCCAGCATTTT. This translates into CASSTWGQGRNQPQHF. The full variable domain, with the rest looked up from reference TRBV19 and TRBJ1-5, is DGGITQSPKYLFRKEGQNVTLSCEQNLNHDAMYWYRQDPGQGLRLIYYSQIVNDFQKGDIAEGYSVSREKKESFPLTVTSAQKNPTAFYLCASSTWGQGRNQPQHFGDGTRLSIL.

The chain is built from TRBV10-3 and TRBJ1-5; D unclear. V shed 6 bases and J shed 6 bases, with 9 bases lying between them. The germline V gene has CDR1 ENHRY and CDR2 SYGVKD. This CDR3 spans 12 amino acids. The DNA of the CDR3 is TGTGCCATCAGCGAGGGTGTTCAGCCCCAGCATTTT. It translates to CAISEGVQPQHF.

This clonotype showed up many times. The gene calls are TRBV7-9 and TRBJ1-2; 7 positions agree with TRBD1. Trimming cost V 5 bases and J 2 bases; bases outside gene matches: 11. CDR1 is SEHNR, CDR2 FQNEAQ, per germline (reference sequence). The CDR3 consists of 16 residues. The CDR3 loop is CASSANRGQQNYGYTF. The CDR3 region has the DNA TGTGCCAGCAGCGCAAATAGGGGACAGCAGAACTATGGCTACACCTTC.

This clonotype appeared many times. The rearrangement joins TRBV20-1 to TRBJ1-2; D not certain. V was trimmed by 6 bases and J by 4 bases, leaving 9 bases between them. CDR3 length equals 11 residues. Germline CDR1 and CDR2: DFQATT and SNEGSKA (reference sequence). The CDR3 DNA reads TGCAGTGCGACTCCGGGCTATGGCTACACCTTC. As protein: CSATPGYGYTF.

The table lists this clonotype with many counts. This sequence joins TRBV7-2 and TRBJ1-2, with D perhaps matching TRBD1 (6 bases). Trimming left V 5 bases short and J 6 bases short, with 19 bases between. Germline loops: CDR1 SGHTA, CDR2 FQGNSA. The CDR3 totals 15 residues. CDR3 amino acids: CASSAYLGGANGYTF. The CDR3 DNA follows: TGTGCCAGCAGCGCCTACCTGGGGGGGGCAAATGGCTACACCTTC.

This clonotype has ten or more counts. V gene TRBV10-3 combines with J gene TRBJ1-3, with 7 bases matching TRBD1. The germline gives CDR1 ENHRY, CDR2 SYGVKD. With V trimmed by 7 bases and J by 0 bases, 6 bases remained unmatched. This CDR3 has 15 amino acids. The CDR3 loop is CAIIGGDSSGNTIYF. In nucleotides, the CDR3 is TGTGCCATCATCGGAGGGGACAGCTCTGGAAACACCATATATTTT.

The sample holds many counts of this clonotype. V usage is TRBV19 and J usage is TRBJ1-1; D unresolved. The V end was cut by 4 bases, the J end by 0 bases, with 6 bases between. This CDR3 spans 13 amino acids. Per the germline V gene, CDR1 is LNHDA and CDR2 is SQIVND (reference sequence). The CDR3 DNA is TGTGCCAGTAGTACACGGGTGAACACTGAAGCTTTCTTT. This gives the protein CASSTRVNTEAFF.

This clonotype has only a few counts. This chain joins TRBV19 and TRBJ2-7, with 9 bases lining up with TRBD2. The germline V gene encodes CDR1 LNHDA and CDR2 SQIVND (reference sequence). V lost 10 bases to trimming and J lost 5 bases; unmatched junction nucleotides: 12. This CDR3 has 14 residues. The CDR3 DNA follows: TGTGCCACCTCCATAGCGGGAGTAGGAAACGAGCAGTACTTC. Protein: CATSIAGVGNEQYF.

The chain combines TRBV20-1 with TRBJ2-5; 7 nucleotides line up with TRBD2. This CDR3 is built from 13 residues. In germline, CDR1 is DFQATT, CDR2 SNEGSKA (reference sequence). V trimming: 3 bases; J trimming: 5 bases; junction bases outside the gene matches: 6. In DNA form, the CDR3 reads TGCAGTGCTAGGAGCGGGGAAACGGAGACCCAGTACTTC. It specifies CSARSGETETQYF.

The sample holds many counts of this clonotype. This chain joins TRBV5-1 and TRBJ1-2; D is ambiguous. Trimming left V 0 bases short and J 5 bases short, with 8 bases between. Germline CDR1 reads SGHRS; CDR2 reads YFSETQ. This CDR3 has 13 residues. CDR3 DNA: TGCGCCAGCAGCTTGGTAGGGTTTTATGGCTACACCTTC. This codes for CASSLVGFYGYTF.

Only a few counts were recorded for this clonotype. This chain connects TRBV4-1 to TRBJ2-7; 7 bases are shared with TRBD2. Germline CDR1 and CDR2: MGHRA and YSYEKL. The length of the CDR3 is 14 residues. V lost 8 bases and J lost 2; bases outside the gene matches: 9. In nucleotides, the CDR3 is TGCGCCAGCCGTGGGGGGACTACCCCCTACGAGCAGTACTTC. As protein: CASRGGTTPYEQYF.

This sequence joins TRBV2 and TRBJ1-1; D ambiguous. CDR3 length equals 12 residues. V lost 6 bases, J lost 11 bases, and 16 bases lay in between. CDR1 SNHLY and CDR2 FYNNEI come from the germline V gene. The CDR3 nucleotides are TGTGCCAGCAGCATAAGGACGGGGAGGGCTTTCTTT. It yields the protein CASSIRTGRAFF.